The sequence of this TCR beta chain was determined in a study of blood T cell repertoires in COVID-19. Sequenced by immunoSEQ multiplex PCR; TCRdb stores in-frame clones only, minus some. In the table there are some 150,000 clones, more than 75% of which are singletons. V lost 5 bases, J lost 5 bases, and 18 bases lay in between. There are 15 residues in the CDR3. Germline V gives CDR1 MNHEY, CDR2 SVGAGI. This clone is a singleton in its sample. The clonotype comes from a man aged 35-49 years with acute or convalescent COVID-19. Sequenced: peripheral blood. V and J are TRBV6-5 and TRBJ1-2; weak D call: TRBD1 (6 bases). The CDR3 nucleotides are TGTGCCAGCAGTCCCCGGGAAGGGGGAGTGTATGGCTACACCTTC. Encoded protein: CASSPREGGVYGYTF.